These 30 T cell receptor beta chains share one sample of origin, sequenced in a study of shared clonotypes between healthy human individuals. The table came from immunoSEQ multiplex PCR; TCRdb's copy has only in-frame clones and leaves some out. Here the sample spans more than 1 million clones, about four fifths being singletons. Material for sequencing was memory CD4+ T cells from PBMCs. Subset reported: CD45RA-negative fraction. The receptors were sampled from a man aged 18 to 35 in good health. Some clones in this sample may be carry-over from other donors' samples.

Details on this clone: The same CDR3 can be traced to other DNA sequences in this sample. This CDR3 reads CASSFEGGTGELFF. The CDR3 DNA reads TGTGCCAGCAGTTTTGAGGGGGGCACCGGGGAGCTGTTTTTT. The rearrangement joins TRBV27 to TRBJ2-2, with D possibly called TRBD1 or TRBD2 (6 bases each). This CDR3 is 14 amino acids long. The germline V gene encodes CDR1 MNHEY and CDR2 SMNVEV (reference sequence). Trimming stripped 3 bases from V and 4 bases from J, with 9 bases between.

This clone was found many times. The CDR3 spells CASSYIGANTEAFF. CDR3 in DNA: TGTGCCAGCAGCTACATAGGGGCAAACACTGAAGCTTTCTTT. The rearrangement joins TRBV7-8 to TRBJ1-1, with D tentatively TRBD1 (5 bases). V was clipped by 4 bases and J by 2 bases, with 11 bases between them. Germline loops: CDR1 SGHVS, CDR2 FQNEAQ. This CDR3 is built from 14 residues.

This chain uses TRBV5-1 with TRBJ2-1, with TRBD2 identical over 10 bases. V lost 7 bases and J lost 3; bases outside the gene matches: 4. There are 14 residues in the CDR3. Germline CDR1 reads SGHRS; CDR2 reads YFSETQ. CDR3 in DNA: TGCGCCAGCCAATCTAGCGGGAGCTACAATGAGCAGTTCTTC. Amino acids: CASQSSGSYNEQFF.

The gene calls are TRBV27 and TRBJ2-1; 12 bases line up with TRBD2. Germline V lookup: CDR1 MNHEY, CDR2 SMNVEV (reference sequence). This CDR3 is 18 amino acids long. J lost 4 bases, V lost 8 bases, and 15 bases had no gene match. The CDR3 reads CASSGWKAGLAGYNEQFF. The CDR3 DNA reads TGTGCCAGCTCGGGATGGAAGGCGGGACTAGCGGGTTACAATGAGCAGTTCTTC.

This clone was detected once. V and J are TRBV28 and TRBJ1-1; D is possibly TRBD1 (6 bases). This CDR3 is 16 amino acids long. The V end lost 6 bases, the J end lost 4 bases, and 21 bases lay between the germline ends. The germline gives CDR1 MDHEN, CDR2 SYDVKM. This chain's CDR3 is CASRAPGGAPRTEAFF. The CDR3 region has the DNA TGTGCCAGCAGGGCCCCGGGGGGGGCCCCACGCACTGAAGCTTTCTTT. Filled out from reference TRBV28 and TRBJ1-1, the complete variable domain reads DVKVTQSSRYLVKRTGEKVFLECVQDMDHENMFWYRQDPGLGLRLIYFSYDVKMKEKGDIPEGYSVSREKKERFSLILESASTNQTSMYLCASRAPGGAPRTEAFFGQGTRLTVV.

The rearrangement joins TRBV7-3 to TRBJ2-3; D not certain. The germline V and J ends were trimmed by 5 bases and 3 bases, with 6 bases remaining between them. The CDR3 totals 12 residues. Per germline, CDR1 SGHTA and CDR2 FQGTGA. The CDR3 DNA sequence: TGTGCCAGCAGCGACGGGACAGATACGCAGTATTTT. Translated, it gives CASSDGTDTQYF.

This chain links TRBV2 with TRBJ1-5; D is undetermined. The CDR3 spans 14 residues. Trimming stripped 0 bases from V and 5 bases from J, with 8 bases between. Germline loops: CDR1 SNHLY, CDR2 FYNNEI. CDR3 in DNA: TGTGCCAGCAGTGAAGCAAGTCGGGATCAGCCCCAGCATTTT. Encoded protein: CASSEASRDQPQHF.

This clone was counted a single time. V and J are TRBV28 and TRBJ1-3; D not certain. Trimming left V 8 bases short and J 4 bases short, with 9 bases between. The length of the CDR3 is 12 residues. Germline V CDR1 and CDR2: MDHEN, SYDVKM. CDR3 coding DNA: TGTGCCAGCTCCACCGAGGGAAACACCATATATTTT. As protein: CASSTEGNTIYF.

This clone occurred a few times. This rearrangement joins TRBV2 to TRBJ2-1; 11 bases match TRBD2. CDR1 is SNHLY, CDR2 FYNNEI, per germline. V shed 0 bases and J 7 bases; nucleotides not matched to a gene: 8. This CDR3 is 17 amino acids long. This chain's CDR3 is CASSEALASGRRNEQFF. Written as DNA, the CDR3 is TGTGCCAGCAGTGAAGCTTTGGCTAGCGGGAGGCGGAATGAGCAGTTCTTC.

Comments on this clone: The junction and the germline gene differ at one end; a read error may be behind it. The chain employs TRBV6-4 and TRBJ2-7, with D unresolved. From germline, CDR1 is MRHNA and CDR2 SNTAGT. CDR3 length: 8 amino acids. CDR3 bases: TGTGCCAGCAGCCCTCGTCACTTC. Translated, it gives CASSPRHF.

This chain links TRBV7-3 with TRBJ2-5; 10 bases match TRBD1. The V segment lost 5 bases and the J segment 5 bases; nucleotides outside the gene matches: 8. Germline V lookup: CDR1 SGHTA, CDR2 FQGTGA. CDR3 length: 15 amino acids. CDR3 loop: CASSPKGDRGETQYF. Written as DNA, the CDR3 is TGTGCCAGCAGCCCAAAGGGGGACAGGGGTGAGACCCAGTACTTC.

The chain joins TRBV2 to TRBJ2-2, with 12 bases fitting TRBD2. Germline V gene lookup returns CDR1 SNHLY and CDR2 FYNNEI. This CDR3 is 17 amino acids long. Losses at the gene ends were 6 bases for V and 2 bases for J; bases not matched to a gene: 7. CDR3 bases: TGTGCCAGCAGGGGAGGACTAGCGGGAACAAACACCGGGGAGCTGTTTTTT. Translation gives CASRGGLAGTNTGELFF.

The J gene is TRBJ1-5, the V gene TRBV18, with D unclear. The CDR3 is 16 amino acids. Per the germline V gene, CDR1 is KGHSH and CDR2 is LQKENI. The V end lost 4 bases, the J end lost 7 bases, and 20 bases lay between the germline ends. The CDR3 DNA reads TGTGCCAGCTCACAAACCCGTTCGGGTGAATACCAGCCCCAGCATTTT. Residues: CASSQTRSGEYQPQHF.

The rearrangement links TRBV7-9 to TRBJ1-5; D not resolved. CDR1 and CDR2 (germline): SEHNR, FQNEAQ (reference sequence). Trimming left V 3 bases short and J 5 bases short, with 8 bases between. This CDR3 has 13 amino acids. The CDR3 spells CASSLSGYQPQHF. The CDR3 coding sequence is TGTGCCAGCAGCTTGTCAGGATATCAGCCCCAGCATTTT.

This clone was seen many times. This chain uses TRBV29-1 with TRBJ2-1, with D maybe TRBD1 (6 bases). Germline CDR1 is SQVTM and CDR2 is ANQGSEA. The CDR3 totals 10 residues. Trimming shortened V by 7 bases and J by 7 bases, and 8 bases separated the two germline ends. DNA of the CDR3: TGCAGCGGACAGGTGAATGAGCAGTTCTTC. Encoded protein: CSGQVNEQFF.

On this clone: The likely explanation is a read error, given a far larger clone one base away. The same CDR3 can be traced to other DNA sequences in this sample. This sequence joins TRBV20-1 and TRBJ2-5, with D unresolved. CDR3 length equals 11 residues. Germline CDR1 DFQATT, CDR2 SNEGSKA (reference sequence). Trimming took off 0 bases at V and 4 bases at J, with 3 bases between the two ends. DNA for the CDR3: TGCAGTGCTAGAGATAGAGAGACCCAGTACTTC. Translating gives CSARDRETQYF.

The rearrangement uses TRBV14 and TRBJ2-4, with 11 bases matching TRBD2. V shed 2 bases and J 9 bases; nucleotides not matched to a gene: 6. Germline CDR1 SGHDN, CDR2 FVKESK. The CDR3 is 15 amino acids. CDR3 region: CASSQTSGRSFIQYF. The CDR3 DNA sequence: TGTGCCAGCAGCCAAACTAGCGGGAGATCCTTCATTCAGTACTTC. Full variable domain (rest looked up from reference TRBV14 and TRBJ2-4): EAGVTQFPSHSVIEKGQTVTLRCDPISGHDNLYWYRRVMGKEIKFLLHFVKESKQDESGMPNNRFLAERTGGTYSTLKVQPAELEDSGVYFCASSQTSGRSFIQYFGAGTRLSVL.

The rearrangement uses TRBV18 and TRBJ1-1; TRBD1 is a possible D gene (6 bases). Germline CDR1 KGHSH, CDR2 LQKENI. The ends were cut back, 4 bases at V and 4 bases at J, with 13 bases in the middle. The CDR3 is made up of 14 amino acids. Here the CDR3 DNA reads TGTGCCAGCTCACTTGGGACAACCAGCACTGAAGCTTTCTTT. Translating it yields CASSLGTTSTEAFF.

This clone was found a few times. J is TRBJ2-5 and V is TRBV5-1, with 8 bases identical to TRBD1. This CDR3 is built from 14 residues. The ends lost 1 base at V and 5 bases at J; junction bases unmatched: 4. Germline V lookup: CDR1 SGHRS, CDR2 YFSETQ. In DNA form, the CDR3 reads TGCGCCAGCAGCTTGTCAGGGGGCGAGGAGACCCAGTACTTC. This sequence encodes CASSLSGGEETQYF. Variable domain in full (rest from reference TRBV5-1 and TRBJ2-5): KAGVTQTPRYLIKTRGQQVTLSCSPISGHRSVSWYQQTPGQGLQFLFEYFSETQRNKGNFPGRFSGRQFSNSRSEMNVSTLELGDSALYLCASSLSGGEETQYFGPGTRLLVL.

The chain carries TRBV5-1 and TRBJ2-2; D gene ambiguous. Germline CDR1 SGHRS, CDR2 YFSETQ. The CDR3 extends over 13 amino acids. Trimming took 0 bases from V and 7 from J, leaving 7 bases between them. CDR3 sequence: CASSLESRGELFF. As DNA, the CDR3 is TGCGCCAGCAGCTTGGAATCCCGCGGGGAGCTGTTTTTT.

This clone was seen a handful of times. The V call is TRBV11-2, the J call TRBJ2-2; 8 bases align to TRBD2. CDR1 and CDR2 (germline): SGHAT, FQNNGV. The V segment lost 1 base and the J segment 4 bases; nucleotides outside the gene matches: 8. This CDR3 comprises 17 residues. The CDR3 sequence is CASSLGVAGTFTGELFF. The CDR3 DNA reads TGTGCCAGCAGCTTAGGGGTAGCGGGAACTTTCACCGGGGAGCTGTTTTTT.

The DNA of the CDR3 is TGTGCCAGCCGGGAGGCAAACACCATATATTTT. Its translation: CASREANTIYF. The chain links TRBV25-1 to TRBJ1-3; D unclear. The CDR3 has 11 residues. Trimming shortened V by 8 bases and J by 6 bases, and 8 bases separated the two germline ends. Germline lookup yields CDR1 MGHDK and CDR2 SYGVNS. Full variable domain (remainder filled in from reference TRBV25-1 and TRBJ1-3): EADIYQTPRYLVIGTGKKITLECSQTMGHDKMYWYQQDPGMELHLIHYSYGVNSTEKGDLSSESTVSRIRTEHFPLTLESARPSHTSQYLCASREANTIYFGEGSWLTVV.

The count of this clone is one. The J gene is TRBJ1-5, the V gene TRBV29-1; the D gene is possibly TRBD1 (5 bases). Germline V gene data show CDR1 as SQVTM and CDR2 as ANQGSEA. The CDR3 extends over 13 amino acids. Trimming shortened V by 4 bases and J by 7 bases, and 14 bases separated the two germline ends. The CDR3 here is CSVGGGRSQPQHF. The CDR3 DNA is TGCAGCGTTGGGGGGGGACGGTCGCAGCCCCAGCATTTT.

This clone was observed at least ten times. The DNA for the CDR3 is TGTGCCAGCAGTACCCAAGAGACCCAGTACTTC. Translated, it gives CASSTQETQYF. This chain links TRBV6-6 with TRBJ2-5; D unresolved. CDR3 size: 11 residues. V shed 5 bases and J shed 1 base, with 2 bases lying between them. Germline lookup yields CDR1 MNHNY and CDR2 SVGAGI (reference sequence).

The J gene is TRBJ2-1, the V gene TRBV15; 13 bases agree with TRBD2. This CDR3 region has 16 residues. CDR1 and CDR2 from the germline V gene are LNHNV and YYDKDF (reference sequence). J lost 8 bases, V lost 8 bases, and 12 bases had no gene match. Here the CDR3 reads CATLKGLAGSPDEQFF. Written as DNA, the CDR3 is TGTGCCACCCTGAAGGGACTAGCGGGGTCCCCAGATGAGCAGTTCTTC.

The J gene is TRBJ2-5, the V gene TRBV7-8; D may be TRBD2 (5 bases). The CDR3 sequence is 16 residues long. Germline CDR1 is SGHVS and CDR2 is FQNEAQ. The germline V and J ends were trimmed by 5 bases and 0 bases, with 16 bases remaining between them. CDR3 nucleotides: TGTGCCAGCAGCCTTCGAGGACTGCTGTACCAAGAGACCCAGTACTTC. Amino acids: CASSLRGLLYQETQYF.

CDR3 coding DNA: TGTGCCAGCTCACCTGGGACTATTTCCTACGAGCAGTACTTC. Translating gives CASSPGTISYEQYF. The chain uses TRBV18 and TRBJ2-7; 7 positions agree with TRBD2. V lost 3 bases and J lost 1; bases outside the gene matches: 3. The germline V gene has CDR1 KGHSH and CDR2 LQKENI. This CDR3 region has 14 residues. The full variable domain, rest sourced from reference TRBV18 and TRBJ2-7, is NAGVMQNPRHLVRRRGQEARLRCSPMKGHSHVYWYRQLPEEGLKFMVYLQKENIIDESGMPKERFSAEFPKEGPSILRIQQVVRGDSAAYFCASSPGTISYEQYFGPGTRLTVT.

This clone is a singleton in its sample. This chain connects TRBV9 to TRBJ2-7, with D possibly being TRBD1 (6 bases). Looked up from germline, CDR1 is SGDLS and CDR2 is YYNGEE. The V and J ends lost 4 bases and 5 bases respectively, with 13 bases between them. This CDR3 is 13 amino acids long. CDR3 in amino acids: CASSPRGMNEQYF. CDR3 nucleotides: TGTGCCAGCAGCCCGAGGGGGATGAACGAGCAGTACTTC.

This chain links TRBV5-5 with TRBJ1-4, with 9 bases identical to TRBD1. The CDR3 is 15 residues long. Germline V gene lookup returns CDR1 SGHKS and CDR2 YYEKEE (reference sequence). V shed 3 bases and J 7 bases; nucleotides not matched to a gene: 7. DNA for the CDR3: TGTGCCAGCAGCTCTACAGGGGGCGTGGGTGAAAAACTGTTTTTT. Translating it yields CASSSTGGVGEKLFF.

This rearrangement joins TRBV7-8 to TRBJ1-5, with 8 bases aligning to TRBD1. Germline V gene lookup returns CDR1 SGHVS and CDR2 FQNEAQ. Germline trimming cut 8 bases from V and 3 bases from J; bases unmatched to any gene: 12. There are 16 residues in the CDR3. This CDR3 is CASGPGTGLLNQPQHF. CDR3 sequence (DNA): TGTGCCAGCGGGCCAGGGACAGGCCTCCTCAATCAGCCCCAGCATTTT.